The 7 T cell receptor beta chains presented below share a single source sample, sequenced in a study of CD8 T cells in Susac syndrome. The RNA, roughly 0.45 to 1 ug, was put through reverse transcription using random hexamers. Each CDR3 protein gets one entry after TCRdb re-called the immunoSEQ multiplex PCR reads with MiXCR. The table includes some 400,000 distinct CDR3 sequences, around 83% detected once. The specimen sequenced was CD8+ T cells from PBMCs. The origin of the receptors is a human donor with multiple sclerosis.

This sequence joins TRBV27 and TRBJ1-2, with 8 bases aligning to TRBD1. CDR1 is MNHEY, CDR2 SMNVEV, per germline (reference sequence). The CDR3 spans 16 residues. Trimming removed 5 bases from V and 7 bases from J; junction bases left unmatched: 15. CDR3 amino acids: CASSLTGQGGEVGYTF. In nucleotides, the CDR3 is TGTGCCAGCAGTCTAACCGGACAGGGAGGTGAGGTTGGCTACACCTTC.

J is TRBJ1-1 and V is TRBV28; no clear D gene. The germline V gene has CDR1 MDHEN and CDR2 SYDVKM. CDR3 length: 15 amino acids. V was clipped by 6 bases and J by 1 base, with 15 bases between them. This CDR3 is CASSYTSGSNTEAFF. Written as DNA, the CDR3 is TGTGCCAGCAGCTATACTTCGGGATCGAACACTGAAGCTTTCTTT.

The rearrangement links TRBV7-9 to TRBJ2-1; TRBD2 agrees at 7 bases. The CDR3 has 13 amino acids. CDR1 and CDR2 (germline): SEHNR, FQNEAQ (reference sequence). Trimming removed 9 bases from V and 9 bases from J; junction bases left unmatched: 11. In DNA form, the CDR3 reads TGTGCCAGTTGGCGGGGGACTTATGTTGAGCAGTTCTTC. This gives the protein CASWRGTYVEQFF.

J is TRBJ2-1 and V is TRBV7-2; 7 bases line up with TRBD2. V trimming: 2 bases; J trimming: 8 bases; junction bases outside the gene matches: 12. The CDR3 length is 16 residues. The germline CDR1 and CDR2 sequences are SGHTA and FQGNSA. The CDR3 DNA sequence: TGTGCCAGCAGCTTACTTGGACTAGGTGGGAAGGATGAGCAGTTCTTC. Encoded protein: CASSLLGLGGKDEQFF.

The chain employs TRBV7-9 and TRBJ2-5, with D unclear. Germline CDR1 and CDR2: SEHNR and FQNEAQ (reference sequence). The CDR3 length is 14 residues. Deletions cut 4 bases from V and 4 bases from J, with 13 bases between. This chain's CDR3 is CASSSQQRVETQYF. The CDR3 DNA reads TGTGCCAGCAGCTCGCAACAACGGGTAGAGACCCAGTACTTC.

The count of this clonotype is one. Possible read error: a much larger clone is one base away. The V gene is TRBV5-4, the J gene TRBJ2-7; 9 bases are shared with TRBD1. V lost 4 bases, J lost 5 bases, and 7 bases stayed unmatched. The CDR3 has 14 residues. CDR1 is SGHNT and CDR2 is YYREEE in the germline V gene (reference sequence). The chain's CDR3 is CASSPGTGSHEQYF. For the CDR3, the DNA is TGTGCCAGCAGCCCCGGGACAGGGTCCCACGAGCAGTACTTC.

The gene calls are TRBV19 and TRBJ2-1; 9 positions agree with TRBD1. Germline loops: CDR1 LNHDA, CDR2 SQIVND (reference sequence). J lost 5 bases, V lost 3 bases, and 5 bases had no gene match. The CDR3 is 15 residues long. In nucleotides, the CDR3 is TGTGCCAGTAGTATCACCGGGACAGGGAACAATGAGCAGTTCTTC. Translation gives CASSITGTGNNEQFF.